Shown below are 4 T cell receptor beta chains from a single sample sequenced in a study of human T cells and chemical hapten exposure. TCRdb re-called the RACE reads with MiXCR, one entry per CDR3 protein. The top ten clones hold roughly 3.7% of a sample with some 84,000 distinct CDR3 sequences, under 14% of them seen once. Sample time point: patch test 3, about 24 weeks after DPC sensitization. This sample's treatment: therapeutic diphenylcyclopropenone sensitization with weekly scalp DPC. Source: whole blood, taken in connection with sensitization to the hapten diphenylcyclopropenone (DPC). These receptors were obtained from a woman in her forties or fifties with alopecia areata. Some clones in this sample may be carry-over from other donors' samples.

In regard to this clonotype: This sequence may be a read error, since a much larger clone differs from it by one base. The genes are TRBV18 and TRBJ2-1; D is uncertain. The ends were cut back, 6 bases at V and 8 bases at J, with 14 bases in the middle. The CDR3 is made up of 13 amino acids. CDR1 is KGHSH, CDR2 LQKENI, per germline. The CDR3 sequence: CASSLYRTDEQFF. CDR3 sequence (DNA): TGTGCCAGCTCCTTGTACCGGACCGATGAGCAGTTCTTC.

This clonotype was seen many times. The chain combines TRBV18 with TRBJ2-1, with TRBD2 identical over 8 bases. Germline V gene sequence: CDR1 KGHSH, CDR2 LQKENI. This CDR3 spans 18 amino acids. J was trimmed by 1 base and V by 1 base; bases with no gene match: 9. CDR3 DNA sequence: TGTGCCAGCTCACCACACTCTGGGGTAGCGGGGTCCTACAATGAGCAGTTCTTC. It encodes CASSPHSGVAGSYNEQFF.

V usage is TRBV10-3 and J usage is TRBJ2-1; D uncertain. The germline CDR1 and CDR2 sequences are ENHRY and SYGVKD. V was cut by 5 bases and J by 8 bases, with 10 bases left in between. The CDR3 is 12 residues long. The CDR3 DNA reads as TGTGCCATCAGTTTCGGCGCTGATGAGCAGTTCTTC. Its translation: CAISFGADEQFF.

This clonotype was counted at least ten times. The V gene is TRBV11-2, the J gene TRBJ2-7; possibly TRBD1 for D (5 bases). The germline V gene has CDR1 SGHAT and CDR2 FQNNGV. Deletions cut 7 bases from V and 1 base from J, with 11 bases between. The CDR3 runs 13 residues. CDR3 loop: CASTKGISYEQYF. CDR3 coding DNA: TGTGCCAGCACCAAGGGGATTTCCTACGAGCAGTACTTC.